The present entry profiles one T cell receptor (beta chain) with its context. What this receptor recognizes is not known. No much larger clonotype is one base removed from it; base qualities were not supplied. V lost 6 bases and J lost 6 bases, and the count of bases not matched to a germline gene is 7. The CDR3 goes from the cysteine to the phenylalanine over 15 residues. The read is trimmed to its CDR3 DNA, 45 bases read in frame from base 1. Sequences MNHEY (CDR1) and SMNVEV (CDR2) are obtained from the germline V gene (reference sequence). This specimen's treatment or condition label, interpreted: oral pan-JAK inhibitor, 5-10 mg twice daily. Peripheral blood and lesional scalp punch biopsies were obtained from patients with alopecia areata. After PBMCs were isolated by density centrifugation and stained for CD3, CD4 and CD8, a FACSAria was used to sort CD4+ and CD8+ T cells. The sample originates from a study of CD8+ T cells in alopecia areata (dated by TCRdb to 2016 to 2018). Study-level background: Treated patients were enrolled in an open-label pilot trial of oral tofacitinib, 5 to 10 mg twice daily, for moderate-to-severe alopecia areata. Patients stayed on tofacitinib for 6 to 18 months and then had 6 months of follow-up off drug so that delayed response and recurrence could be assessed. The SALT score, which quantifies the percentage of affected scalp surface area, was used to measure disease severity in treated patients. The study used high-throughput TCRbeta sequencing to examine T cell clonal expansion in alopecia areata, in both the C3H/HeJ mouse model and human patients. On the human side, TCRbeta sequencing was run on scalp tissue and on sorted CD4+ and CD8+ peripheral blood T cells from healthy controls and from alopecia areata patients with either patchy or totalis/universalis disease. Tofacitinib-treated patients had biopsies at baseline and at 4 and 24 weeks of treatment, with a later scalp biopsy in several patients. Scalp clonality was compared among normal scalp (n=4), patchy alopecia areata scalp (n=8), and alopecia totalis/universalis scalp (n=8). RNA was extracted with the PAXgene miRNA kit for fixed scalp, the miRNeasy kit for PBMCs, and the RNeasy kit for mouse skin. TCRbeta CDR3 regions were amplified by immunoSEQ multiplex PCR with 35 Vbeta forward and 13 Jbeta reverse primers. General findings and caveats noted by the study authors: During tofacitinib treatment, many expanded lesional clones remained in scalp and blood, and this persistence may partly explain relapse after treatment is stopped. Compared with normal scalp, lesional scalp had higher clonality and more expanded CD8+ clones, particularly in alopecia totalis/universalis, a pattern that suggests antigenic drive. Tofacitinib significantly lowered scalp clonality and the number of expanded CD8+ clones among the top 100 scalp clones. Because the treated cohort was small and had only one nonresponder, larger studies are needed to examine links between baseline CD8+ expansion and response. Unlike mouse skin, which is dominated by gammadelta T cells, normal human skin has resident alphabeta T cells that are also sequenced, and this complicates analysis of the scalp TCR repertoire. Compared with mice, TCR sequences shared between patients were less clear, possibly partly because of HLA diversity across the patient population.

Receptor amplification or capture employed the immunoSEQ multiplex PCR assay. To provide template for TCR sequencing, every sample had RNA extracted and reverse transcribed into cDNA. First-strand cDNA was synthesized using SuperScript III with a 2:1 mix of oligo-dT and random hexamers. Amplification bias was assessed with a synthetic immune receptor repertoire, and residual bias was removed computationally. In the source study's methods: After raw reads were preprocessed to remove errors, the CDR3 was defined following IMGT conventions as running from the conserved cysteine to phenylalanine. Clonality was calculated as 1 minus Shannon entropy normalized by log2 of the number of productive unique TCRs. Whether each scalp clone was CD4 or CD8 was inferred by checking scalp TCRbeta sequences against the CD4 and CD8 repertoires from sorted blood. The source is immuneACCESS, and TCRdb retained only in-frame sequences with V and J called. Part of the clones is not carried over; for the studies checked, unresolved V genes explain less than half of this, and the remainder is unexplained. V and J calls and clone size are those listed in that table; D and trimming were worked out from the DNA. The sample has some 100,000 clones on record, around 60% of them singletons. The leading ten clones occupy around 17% of the sample.

This sequence uses TRBV27 and TRBJ1-4, and 10 bases in between align with TRBD1. This TCR was recovered from a human donor with alopecia areata. The sequencing here drew on CD8+ T cells sorted from blood, taken at approximately week 56, from a patient treated with tofacitinib. CDR3 protein: CASSLGQGVHEKLFF. The DNA sequence is TGTGCCAGCAGCTTAGGACAGGGGGTACATGAAAAACTGTTTTTT.